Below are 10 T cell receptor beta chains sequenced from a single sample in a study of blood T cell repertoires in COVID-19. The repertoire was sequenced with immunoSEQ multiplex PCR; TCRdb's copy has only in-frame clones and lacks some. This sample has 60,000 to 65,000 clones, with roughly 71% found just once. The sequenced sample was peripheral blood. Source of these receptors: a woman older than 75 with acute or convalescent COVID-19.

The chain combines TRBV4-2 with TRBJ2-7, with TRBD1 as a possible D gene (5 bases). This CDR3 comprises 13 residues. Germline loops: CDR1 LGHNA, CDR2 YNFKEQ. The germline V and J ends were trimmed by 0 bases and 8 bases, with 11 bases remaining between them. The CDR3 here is CASSQDTGRQQYF. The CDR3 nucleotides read TGTGCCAGCAGCCAAGATACAGGTCGGCAGCAGTACTTC.

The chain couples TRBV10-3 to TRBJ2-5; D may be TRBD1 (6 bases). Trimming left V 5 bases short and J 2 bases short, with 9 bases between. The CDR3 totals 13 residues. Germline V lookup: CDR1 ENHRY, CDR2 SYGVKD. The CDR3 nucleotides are TGTGCCATCAGTCTGGACAGACAAGAGACCCAGTACTTC. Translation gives CAISLDRQETQYF.

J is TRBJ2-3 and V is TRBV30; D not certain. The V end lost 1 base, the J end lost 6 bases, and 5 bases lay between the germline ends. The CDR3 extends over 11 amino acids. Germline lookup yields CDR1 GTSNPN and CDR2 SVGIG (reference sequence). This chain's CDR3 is CAWSGGDTQYF. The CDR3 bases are TGTGCCTGGAGTGGAGGTGATACGCAGTATTTT.

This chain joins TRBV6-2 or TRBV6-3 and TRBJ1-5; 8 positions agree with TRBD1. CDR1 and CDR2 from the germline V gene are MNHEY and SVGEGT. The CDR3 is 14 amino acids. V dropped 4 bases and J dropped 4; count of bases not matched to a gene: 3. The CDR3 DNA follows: TGTGCCAGCAGTTCAGGGGGCGGTAATCAGCCCCAGCATTTT. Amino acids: CASSSGGGNQPQHF.

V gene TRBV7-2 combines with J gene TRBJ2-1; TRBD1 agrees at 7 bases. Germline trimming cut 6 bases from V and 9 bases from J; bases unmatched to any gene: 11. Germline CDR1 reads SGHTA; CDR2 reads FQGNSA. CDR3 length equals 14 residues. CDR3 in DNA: TGTGCCAGCAGGGAAAACAGGGGTCTCGGTGAGCAGTTCTTC. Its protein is CASRENRGLGEQFF.

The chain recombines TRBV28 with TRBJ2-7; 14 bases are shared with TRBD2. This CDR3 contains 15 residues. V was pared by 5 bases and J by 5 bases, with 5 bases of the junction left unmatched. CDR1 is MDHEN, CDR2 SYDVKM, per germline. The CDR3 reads CASSRTSGRTHEQYF. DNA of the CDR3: TGTGCCAGCAGTCGGACTAGCGGGAGGACCCACGAGCAGTACTTC.

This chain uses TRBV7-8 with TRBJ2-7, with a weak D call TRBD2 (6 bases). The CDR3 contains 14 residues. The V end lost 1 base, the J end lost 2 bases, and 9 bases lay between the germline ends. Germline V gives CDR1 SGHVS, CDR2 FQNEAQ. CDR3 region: CASSLVWGAYEQYF. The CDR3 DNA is TGTGCCAGCAGCTTAGTCTGGGGGGCCTACGAGCAGTACTTC.

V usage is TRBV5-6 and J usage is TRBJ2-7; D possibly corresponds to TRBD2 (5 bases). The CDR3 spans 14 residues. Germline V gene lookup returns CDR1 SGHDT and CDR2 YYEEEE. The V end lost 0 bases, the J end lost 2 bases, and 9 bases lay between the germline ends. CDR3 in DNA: TGTGCCAGCAGCTTGGTGGGGAGAACCTACGAGCAGTACTTC. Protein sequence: CASSLVGRTYEQYF.

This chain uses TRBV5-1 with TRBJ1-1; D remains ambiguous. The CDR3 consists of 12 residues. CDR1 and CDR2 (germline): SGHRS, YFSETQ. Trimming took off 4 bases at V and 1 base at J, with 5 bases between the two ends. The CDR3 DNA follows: TGCGCCAGCAGCATACAGAACACTGAAGCTTTCTTT. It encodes CASSIQNTEAFF.

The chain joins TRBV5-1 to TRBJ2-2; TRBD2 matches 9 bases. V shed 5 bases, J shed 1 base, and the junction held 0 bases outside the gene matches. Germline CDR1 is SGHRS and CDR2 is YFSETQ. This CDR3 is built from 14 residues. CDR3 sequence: CASRAGGNTGELFF. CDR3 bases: TGCGCCAGCAGAGCGGGAGGGAACACCGGGGAGCTGTTTTTT.